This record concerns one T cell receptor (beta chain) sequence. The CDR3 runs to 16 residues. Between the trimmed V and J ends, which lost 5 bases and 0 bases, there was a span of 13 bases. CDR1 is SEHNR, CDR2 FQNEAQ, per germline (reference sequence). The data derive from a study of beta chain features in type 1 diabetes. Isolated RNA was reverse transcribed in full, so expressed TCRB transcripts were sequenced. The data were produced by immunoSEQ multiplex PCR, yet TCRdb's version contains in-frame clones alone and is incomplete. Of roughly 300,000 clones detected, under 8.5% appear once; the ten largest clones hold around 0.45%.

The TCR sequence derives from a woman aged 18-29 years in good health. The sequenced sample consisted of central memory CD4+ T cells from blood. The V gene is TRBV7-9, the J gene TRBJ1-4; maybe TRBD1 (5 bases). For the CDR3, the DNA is TGTGCCAGCAGCCCTGGGACTGGGCCAACTAATGAAAAACTGTTTTTT. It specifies CASSPGTGPTNEKLFF.